This TCR beta chain came from a study of T cell responses to AZD1222 COVID-19 vaccine. TCRdb's table, derived via immunoSEQ multiplex PCR, lists solely in-frame clones and lacks some. The sample consists of some 130,000 clones, approximately 83% of them appearing once. Concerning this clone: Its antigen is unknown.

The CDR3 spans 15 residues. Trimming at V came to 1 base and at J to 5 bases, leaving 7 bases not matched to a gene. Germline lookup yields CDR1 KGHSH and CDR2 LQKENI. The study's findings and limits: Baseline seropositives among AZD1222 recipients totaled only 5 to 7.

The chain has TRBV18 and TRBJ1-1, with 7 bases matching TRBD1. This sequence originates from an adult in good health. Sequencing used peripheral blood, obtained on day 0 of AZD1222 vaccination. As DNA, the CDR3 is TGTGCCAGCTCACCACAGGACTCAGGGGGGACTGAAGCTTTCTTT. Its translation is CASSPQDSGGTEAFF.